This T cell receptor (beta chain) came from a study of shared clonotypes between healthy human individuals (dated by TCRdb to the early 2020s). About the study as a whole: The cohort included three men and a couple of women between 18 and 49 years of age. Per donor, three plates each were used for CD4 naive and CD4 memory, two for CD8 naive, and one for CD8 memory. To estimate repertoire size and how much clonotype sharing occurs between individuals, the study deeply sequenced the blood TCR repertoires of five or six healthy adults. To increase sequencing depth and limit assay-specific biases, TCR repertoire library preparation and sequencing were carried out by different laboratories using diverse techniques. Per donor, leukapheresis produced somewhere between about 0.9 and 9.5 billion PBMCs. General findings and caveats noted by the study authors: Estimated clonotype richness was generally larger for naive than for memory subsets. Because the study included a small number of donors, the genetic and exposure-history diversity represented was limited. Pairwise subsampling indicated that sequencing depth was expected to affect the degree of clonotype sharing among donors. Rarefaction of sorted-subset datasets indicated incomplete sequencing despite the large sequencing depth. Higher generation probabilities were observed for clonotypes shared by all four sorted-subset donors than for non-shared clonotypes. When several donors were compared, the shared fraction of clonotypes was about 5.4% for naive CD4, around 4% for naive CD8, roughly 2.5% for memory CD4, and 0.4% for memory CD8. Only blood was sampled, and tissue TCR repertoires likely differ from those in blood.

The donors were healthy, HIV-negative adults who had no recently reported acute infections or vaccinations. All donors were Caucasian adults living in Nashville, Tennessee, USA. CD4+ T cells were enriched by magnetic negative selection; naive cells were then positively selected on CD45RA, and the negative fraction formed the memory subset. Blood was obtained by leukapheresis, after which PBMCs were separated by Ficoll-Histopaque density gradient centrifugation and cryopreserved in liquid nitrogen vapor phase. Analytical flow cytometry was used to check the purity and quantity of every magnetically sorted T cell population. Genomic DNA was isolated from every sorted fraction and measured by UV absorbance on a Nanodrop 2000c. Remarks on this clone: There is no known antigen for this receptor. No clone much larger than this one lies a single base away; base qualities are absent.

V loses 3 bases of germline sequence and J loses 6 bases, and the interval between the two ends is 12 bases. The germline V gene provides CDR1 SGHTA and CDR2 FQGNSA. CDR3 length: 14 amino acids, cysteine to phenylalanine. CDR3 DNA only is kept here, 42 bases in frame from base 1. TCR CDR3 regions were amplified from genomic DNA by multiplex PCR using the deep immunoSEQ assay. For each cell subset, the extracted genomic DNA was distributed evenly across all wells of several immunoSEQ 96-well plates, and each plate served as one replicate. For sorted subsets, roughly 200 ng genomic DNA, equal to 25,000 to 35,000 T cell genomes, was loaded into each replicate PCR. Purified libraries were quantified with a Qubit 3.0 fluorometer, sized on a Bioanalyzer 2100, and re-quantified with the KAPA Library Quantification kit. Each immunoSEQ 96-well plate was sequenced on its own single-read 150-cycle Illumina NextSeq 550 flow cell. The paper's data handling went like this. Because the immunoSEQ output held only junctional sequences and lacked quality scores, the filtering could not match the filtering applied to full-length reads. To assign V/J genes and CDR3, sequences were annotated using PyIR, a Python wrapper for IgBLAST v1.9, with IMGT germline references. Reads with weak V/J assignments (E-value above 1e-6), missing CDR3, stop codons, out-of-frame junctions, or ambiguous translated residues were removed. V3J clonotypes were defined as sequences sharing the same inferred V gene, J gene, and CDR3 amino acid sequence. The percentage overlap between two repertoires was calculated by dividing the number of shared unique clonotypes by the size of the smaller repertoire. Repertoire richness was assessed with RTK rarefaction, the Chao1 estimator, and Recon v2.1 estimates of unobserved clonotypes. OLGA was used to compute generation probabilities for all TCRbeta clonotypes that the gDNA method yielded from four donors. TCRdb took over this immuneACCESS table, retaining in-frame rearrangements with V and J assigned. Such tables are incomplete; in checked studies, under half of the missing clones stem from an unresolved V gene, and the remainder is unexplained. D and trimming come from the DNA, and the V and J calls and clone size come from that table. The sample profile shows 2,100,000 or so clones; 90% to 97% of them were found once. The biggest ten clones account for roughly 0.13% of the sample.

Input material: naive CD4+ T cells sorted from blood. The intended sense of this specimen's cell subset or site label: CD45RA+ positively selected. The chain is encoded by TRBV7-2 joined to TRBJ2-1; the D gene is unclear. The sequence was collected from a man younger than 35 in good health. The DNA sequence follows: TGTGCCAGCAGCTTGATCTACAACGCCAATGAGCAGTTCTTC. This sequence encodes CASSLIYNANEQFF.